This TCR beta chain emerged from a study of blood T cell repertoires in COVID-19. Study information: The samples span acute and convalescent COVID-19 from the United States, Italy and Spain. In each case, the material was cDNA or gDNA derived from T cells, B-cell-depleted T cells, or PBMCs.

As handled by the study authors: Nucleated cell counts were estimated from reference gene primer amplification. The table came from immunoSEQ multiplex PCR; TCRdb's copy has only in-frame clones and leaves some out. From that table come the V and J calls and clone size; the DNA was used to work out D and trimming. The sample lists around 200,000 clones, 85% to 90% occurring once. This TCR was recovered from a man between 60 and 70 years old who had recovered from COVID-19. Sequenced material: peripheral blood.

The CDR3 nucleotides are TGTGCCAGCAGTTACGCCACAGGGGAAGAGACCCAGTACTTC. It yields the protein CASSYATGEETQYF. The V gene is TRBV6-5, the J gene TRBJ2-5, with 7 bases that match TRBD1. V lost 2 bases, J lost 3 bases, and 3 bases stayed unmatched. This CDR3 comprises 14 residues. Germline V gene lookup returns CDR1 MNHEY and CDR2 SVGAGI.